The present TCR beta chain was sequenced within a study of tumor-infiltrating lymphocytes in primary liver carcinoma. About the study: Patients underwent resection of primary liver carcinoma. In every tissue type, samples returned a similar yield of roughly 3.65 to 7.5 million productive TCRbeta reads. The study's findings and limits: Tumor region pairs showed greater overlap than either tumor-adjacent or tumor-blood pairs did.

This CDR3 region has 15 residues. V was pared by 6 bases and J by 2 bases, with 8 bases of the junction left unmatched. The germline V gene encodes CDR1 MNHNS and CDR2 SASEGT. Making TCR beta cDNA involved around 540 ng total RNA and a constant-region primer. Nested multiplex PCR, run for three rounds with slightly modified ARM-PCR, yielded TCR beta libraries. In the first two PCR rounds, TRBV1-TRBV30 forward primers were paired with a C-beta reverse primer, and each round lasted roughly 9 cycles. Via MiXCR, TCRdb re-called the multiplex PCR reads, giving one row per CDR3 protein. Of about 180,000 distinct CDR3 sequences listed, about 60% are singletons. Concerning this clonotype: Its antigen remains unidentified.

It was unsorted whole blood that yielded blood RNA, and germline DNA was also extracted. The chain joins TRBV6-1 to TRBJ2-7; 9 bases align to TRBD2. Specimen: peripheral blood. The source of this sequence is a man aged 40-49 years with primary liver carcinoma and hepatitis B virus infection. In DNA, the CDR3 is TGTGCCAGCAGGGTTCTTAGCGGGAGCACCTACGAGCAGTACTTC. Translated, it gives CASRVLSGSTYEQYF.